The 5 T cell receptor beta chains below were found in one sample sequenced in a study of beta chain features in type 1 diabetes. Overall study findings and caveats: A moderate, significant TCRB CDR3 shortening appeared in type 1 diabetes across four CD4+ subsets.

These receptors have no identified antigens. Reverse transcription of all isolated RNA meant that expressed TCRB transcripts were sequenced. TCRdb's table, derived via immunoSEQ multiplex PCR, lists solely in-frame clones and lacks some. The top ten clones hold 0.6% of a sample with about 370,000 clones, around 10% of them seen once. Sequences were obtained from central memory CD4+ T cells from blood. These receptors were taken from a man aged 30-40 years with type 1 diabetes.

This clone was seen only a few times. The rearrangement uses TRBV10-3 and TRBJ2-7; 10 bases map to TRBD1. The CDR3 runs to 13 residues. V lost 4 bases to trimming and J lost 6 bases; unmatched junction nucleotides: 3. Germline V gene sequence: CDR1 ENHRY, CDR2 SYGVKD. The CDR3: CAISAGQGVEQYF. The DNA for the CDR3 is TGTGCCATCAGTGCCGGACAGGGGGTCGAGCAGTACTTC.

In this sample, this clone turned up a few times. The chain links TRBV6-1 to TRBJ2-1, with 7 positions matching TRBD1. The junction had 5 bases not matched to a gene; V was cut back by 6 bases and J by 0 bases. The CDR3 totals 15 residues. In germline, CDR1 is MNHNS, CDR2 SASEGT. The CDR3 is CASRTTGDSYNEQFF. Here the CDR3 DNA reads TGTGCCAGCAGAACCACAGGGGACTCCTACAATGAGCAGTTCTTC.

This clone was counted only a few times. The chain couples TRBV5-1 to TRBJ2-3, with D possibly being TRBD1 (5 bases). Between the trimmed V and J ends, which lost 0 bases and 1 base, there was a span of 9 bases. The CDR3 totals 15 residues. CDR1 and CDR2 from the germline V gene are SGHRS and YFSETQ. The CDR3, as DNA: TGCGCCAGCAGCTTGGGGGGCATCGGCACAGATACGCAGTATTTT. Translated, it gives CASSLGGIGTDTQYF.

This clone is medium-sized (0.01 to 0.1%) within its sample. The genes are TRBV15 and TRBJ2-4; D unclear. The V end was cut by 4 bases, the J end by 0 bases, with 10 bases between. CDR3 length: 15 amino acids. Germline V CDR1 and CDR2: LNHNV, YYDKDF (reference sequence). In nucleotides, the CDR3 is TGTGCCACCAGCAAAGCAGCCGAAGCCAAAAACATTCAGTACTTC. This codes for CATSKAAEAKNIQYF.

The genes are TRBV7-2 and TRBJ2-7, with TRBD2 identical over 8 bases. The germline V gene encodes CDR1 SGHTA and CDR2 FQGNSA. The V gene end was trimmed by 3 bases and the J gene end by 5 bases; junction bases not matched to a gene: 9. The CDR3 sequence is 15 residues long. CDR3 in DNA: TGTGCCAGCAGCTTCGATAGCGGGGACTTCGACGAGCAGTACTTC. Translation: CASSFDSGDFDEQYF.